This entry features one T cell receptor (beta chain) sequence. Its target is unknown. Trimming shortened V by 3 bases and J by 0 bases, and 9 bases separated the two germline ends. Germline values: CDR1 LNHDA, CDR2 SQIVND (reference sequence). This CDR3 is built from 15 residues. The data derive from a study of OX40 agonist ivuxolimab in advanced cancers. Whole-study context: Patients were treated with intravenous ivuxolimab, dosed at 0.01 to 10 mg/kg and infused every 2 weeks. Partial responses were observed in three patients, of whom one had hepatocellular carcinoma and two had cutaneous melanoma. Overall study findings and caveats: Low normalized T-cell clonal expansion was additionally recorded for some nonresponders.

TCRdb keeps only in-frame clones here, not all; method: immunoSEQ multiplex PCR. The table records 50,000 to 65,000 clones, around 93% of them present only once. The starting material was CD4+ or CD8+ T cells sorted from blood, obtained in a trial of the OX40 agonist ivuxolimab. This TCR was sampled from an adult with an advanced solid tumor such as melanoma, head and neck, liver or kidney cancer. The chain recombines TRBV19 with TRBJ2-1; a possible D gene is TRBD2 (5 bases). CDR3 in DNA: TGTGCCAGTAGTATCGGGGATAGCTCCTACAATGAGCAGTTCTTC. It specifies CASSIGDSSYNEQFF.